The clone carrying this T cell receptor (beta chain) was seen many times. Its target is not known. This specimen belongs to a study of T cell repertoires in cytomegalovirus infection. Background on the study: Signatures in public TCR beta sequences pointed to both CMV infection and matching HLA type. Overall study results and limits: CMV carriers having the relevant HLA were flagged by cumulative public TCR beta family frequency. HLA-C-restricted CMV clonotypes gave the most frequent clonotype in two of eight donors.

V was pared by 0 bases and J by 3 bases, with 12 bases between. The CDR3 is made up of 15 amino acids. Germline values: CDR1 MGHRA, CDR2 YSYEKL. Via MiXCR, TCRdb re-called the reads, giving one row per CDR3 protein. The sample includes about 140,000 distinct CDR3 sequences, about 6% of them seen just once. The receptor was derived from a human donor in good health (CMV status not recorded). Some clones in this sample may be carry-over from other donors' samples. The chain carries TRBV4-1 and TRBJ2-7, with a possible D match to TRBD2 (6 bases). Material for sequencing was PBMCs. The CDR3 sequence: CASSQESGGFYEQYF. CDR3 nucleotide sequence: TGCGCCAGCAGCCAAGAATCCGGGGGTTTCTACGAGCAGTACTTC.